This entry features one T cell receptor beta chain sequence. Its antigen is not known. This record belongs to a study of cytomegalovirus exposure and HLA in healthy donors. Study-level information: Out of 398 genotyped donors, roughly 80% belonged to the Caucasian-associated ancestry cluster.

There are 13 residues in the CDR3. CDR1 is GTSNPN, CDR2 SVGIG, per germline (reference sequence). With 0 bases clipped from V and 8 bases from J, the junction kept 5 bases outside the gene matches. Researchers ran the PCR with 60 Vbeta and 13 Jbeta primers. Here immunoSEQ multiplex PCR was the method, and the copy in TCRdb shows in-frame clones only, minus some. The sample lists some 160,000 clones, about 85% occurring once. Overall study results and limits: The CMV antigen specificity of a few CMV-associated chains was confirmed through in vitro analysis.

What was sequenced was PBMCs. This sequence joins TRBV30 and TRBJ1-2; 8 bases are shared with TRBD1. The sequence was collected from a male donor in good health and CMV-seropositive. CDR3 DNA: TGTGCCTGGAGTGTACAGGGGGACAAAGGCTACACCTTC. Its translation: CAWSVQGDKGYTF.